These 32 T cell receptor beta chains originate from one sample sequenced in a study of CD8+ T cells in alopecia areata. RNA was isolated and reverse transcribed to cDNA, the sequencing template. Assay used: immunoSEQ multiplex PCR; TCRdb lists only in-frame clones, some missing. The sample holds under 1,500 clones, approximately 71% seen once. Treatment here: oral pan-JAK inhibitor, 5-10 mg twice daily. Researchers took lesional scalp punch biopsies and peripheral blood from people who were alopecia areata patients. The sample in question was skin, obtained at week 24, from a patient treated with tofacitinib. All receptors derive from a human donor with alopecia areata.

This chain joins TRBV6-6 and TRBJ1-1; D is perhaps TRBD1 (5 bases). V was pared by 4 bases and J by 7 bases, with 16 bases between. Germline CDR1 MNHNY, CDR2 SVGAGI (reference sequence). The length of the CDR3 is 14 residues. The CDR3 loop reads CASSSPKWTLEAFF. Written as DNA, the CDR3 is TGTGCCAGCAGTTCTCCTAAATGGACACTTGAAGCTTTCTTT.

The chain has TRBV2 and TRBJ2-7; D remains unclear. The V and J ends lost 5 bases and 7 bases respectively, with 18 bases between them. In germline, CDR1 is SNHLY, CDR2 FYNNEI. There are 14 residues in the CDR3. This CDR3 is CASSRPLEVGEQYF. For the CDR3, the DNA is TGTGCCAGCAGTCGACCCTTGGAAGTGGGAGAGCAGTACTTC.

The rearrangement uses TRBV27 and TRBJ2-6; D remains ambiguous. This CDR3 contains 19 residues. V was clipped by 5 bases and J by 5 bases, with 25 bases between them. Germline V gene lookup returns CDR1 MNHEY and CDR2 SMNVEV (reference sequence). This CDR3 reads CASSECIPGLQSRANVLTF. The CDR3 coding sequence is TGTGCCAGCAGTGAGTGCATTCCTGGGCTACAAAGTCGGGCCAACGTCCTGACTTTC. Drawing the rest from reference TRBV27 and TRBJ2-6, the complete variable domain is EAQVTQNPRYLITVTGKKLTVTCSQNMNHEYMSWYRQDPGLGLRQIYYSMNVEVTDKGDVPEGYKVSRKEKRNFPLILESPSPNQTSLYFCASSECIPGLQSRANVLTFGAGSRLTVL.

This clone was seen more than once but under ten times. The chain recombines TRBV6-6 with TRBJ2-1; D gene ambiguous. The CDR3 consists of 15 residues. V was trimmed by 7 bases and J by 2 bases, leaving 15 bases between them. CDR1 is MNHNY and CDR2 is SVGAGI in the germline V gene (reference sequence). For the CDR3, the DNA is TGTGCCAGCAAGACCTCCCCAACTGCCTACAATGAGCAGTTCTTC. It translates to CASKTSPTAYNEQFF.

V and J are TRBV4-2 and TRBJ2-1; D tentatively reads TRBD1 or TRBD2 (5 bases each). The V gene's germline CDR1 is LGHNA and CDR2 YNFKEQ. This CDR3 has 16 residues. The ends were cut back, 0 bases at V and 4 bases at J, with 13 bases in the middle. In DNA form, the CDR3 reads TGTGCCAGCAGCCAAGATCAGGGTCGGGGATACAATGAGCAGTTCTTC. It yields the protein CASSQDQGRGYNEQFF.

The V and J genes are TRBV6-4 and TRBJ2-2; TRBD1 matches 11 bases. The trim removed 4 bases at V and 9 bases at J, leaving 7 bases unmatched. Germline V gives CDR1 MRHNA, CDR2 SNTAGT. This CDR3 has 15 amino acids. CDR3 DNA sequence: TGTGCCAGCAGTGCGGGGACAGGGGGACCCCGGGAGCTGTTTTTT. This sequence encodes CASSAGTGGPRELFF.

The chain carries TRBV11-2 and TRBJ2-1; no clear D gene. Trimming shortened V by 2 bases and J by 8 bases, and 4 bases separated the two germline ends. The CDR3 is 11 residues long. Germline CDR1 reads SGHAT; CDR2 reads FQNNGV. In DNA form, the CDR3 reads TGTGCCAGCAGCTTACGCGATGAGCAGTTCTTC. This gives the protein CASSLRDEQFF.

A few counts support this clone. The CDR3 spells CASSLGPTRGSTDTQYF. CDR3 DNA: TGCGCCAGCAGCTTGGGGCCGACCCGGGGAAGCACAGATACGCAGTATTTT. The chain is built from TRBV5-1 and TRBJ2-3; possibly TRBD2 for D (5 bases). There are 17 residues in the CDR3. V gave up 0 bases and J gave up 0 bases, with 14 bases separating them. Germline CDR1 and CDR2: SGHRS and YFSETQ.

This clone appeared a single time. The chain has TRBV19 and TRBJ2-7; D is unresolved. Trimming removed 7 bases at V and 1 base at J, with 11 bases between. Germline V lookup: CDR1 LNHDA, CDR2 SQIVND (reference sequence). The CDR3 runs 13 residues. The CDR3 reads CASKSGSSYEQYF. CDR3 in DNA: TGTGCCAGTAAATCCGGCAGTTCCTACGAGCAGTACTTC.

This clone was seen a few times. The chain uses TRBV11-3 and TRBJ2-7; D remains ambiguous. V dropped 0 bases and J dropped 4 bases, with 7 bases sitting between them. The CDR3 loop spans 13 amino acids. CDR1 is SGHNT and CDR2 is YENEEA in the germline V gene. CDR3 in amino acids: CASSLDVTYEQYF. The DNA of the CDR3 is TGTGCCAGCAGCTTAGACGTGACGTACGAGCAGTACTTC.

This chain links TRBV2 with TRBJ2-5; TRBD2 matches 14 bases. The trim removed 6 bases at V and 4 bases at J, leaving 4 bases unmatched. This CDR3 region has 15 residues. The germline V gene encodes CDR1 SNHLY and CDR2 FYNNEI. As DNA, the CDR3 is TGTGCCAGCAGAGCCGGGACTAGCGGGGGAGAGACCCAGTACTTC. This translates into CASRAGTSGGETQYF. Drawing the rest from reference TRBV2 and TRBJ2-5, the complete variable domain is EPEVTQTPSHQVTQMGQEVILRCVPISNHLYFYWYRQILGQKVEFLVSFYNNEISEKSEIFDDQFSVERPDGSNFTLKIRSTKLEDSAMYFCASRAGTSGGETQYFGPGTRLLVL.

The chain links TRBV23-1 to TRBJ2-7; no definite D call. TRBV23-1 has ORF status, its function being uncertain. The CDR3 extends over 12 amino acids. V lost 2 bases and J lost 2, with 4 bases in between. CDR3 nucleotide sequence: TGCGCCAGCAGTCAAAAGCCCTACGAGCAGTACTTC. Protein sequence: CASSQKPYEQYF.

The rearrangement joins TRBV12-5 to TRBJ2-7; no reliable D call. V was trimmed by 6 bases and J by 3 bases, leaving 18 bases between them. CDR3 length equals 15 residues. Germline V gives CDR1 LGHNT, CDR2 FRNRAP. The CDR3 is CASGLDMLPIYEQYF. DNA of the CDR3: TGTGCTAGTGGCCTCGACATGTTACCAATCTACGAGCAGTACTTC.

This chain uses TRBV5-1 with TRBJ2-1; a possible D gene is TRBD2 (7 bases). Germline V gene sequence: CDR1 SGHRS, CDR2 YFSETQ. The V gene lost 6 bases and the J gene lost 8 bases, with 30 bases spanning the gap. This CDR3 is built from 18 residues. CDR3 DNA: TGCGCCAGCACTACCAACCGAGGTAGGGGGGGCCTCCTGGATGAGCAGTTCTTC. Encoded protein: CASTTNRGRGGLLDEQFF.

The chain employs TRBV29-1 and TRBJ2-1, with 14 nucleotides matching TRBD2. With 7 bases clipped from V and 8 bases from J, the junction kept 22 bases outside the gene matches. From germline, CDR1 is SQVTM and CDR2 ANQGSEA. The CDR3 is 19 amino acids. The CDR3 coding sequence is TGCAGCGCCGACCACCGGGGACTAGCGGGGGCACTCCGAACTGATGAGCAGTTCTTC. Translated, it gives CSADHRGLAGALRTDEQFF.

The chain links TRBV2 to TRBJ2-2; D remains ambiguous. CDR1 is SNHLY and CDR2 is FYNNEI in the germline V gene. This CDR3 has 14 residues. Deletions cut 4 bases from V and 6 bases from J, with 12 bases between. The CDR3 DNA reads as TGTGCCAGCAGTGGAAGGGTCGTCGCCGGGGAGCTGTTTTTT. Protein: CASSGRVVAGELFF.

The V gene is TRBV21-1, the J gene TRBJ1-5; the table's D gene call, TRBD1, was not cross checked with the DNA. TRBV21-1 is a recognized pseudogene. The CDR3 contains 18 residues. CDR3 nucleotides: TGTGCCAGCAGCAAAGGGAGACAGGCAACCCGGGTCGGTCAGCCCCAGCATTTT. Protein: CASSKGRQATRVGQPQHF.

This clone showed up just a few times. The chain is built from TRBV6-1 and TRBJ1-1, with TRBD1 identical over 8 bases. CDR1 is MNHNS and CDR2 is SASEGT in the germline V gene. This CDR3 contains 15 residues. V lost 8 bases to trimming and J lost 0 bases; unmatched junction nucleotides: 8. The chain's CDR3 is CASPDRGDMNTEAFF. The CDR3 DNA sequence: TGTGCCAGCCCTGACAGGGGCGATATGAACACTGAAGCTTTCTTT.

The V call is TRBV6-6, the J call TRBJ2-1; D might be TRBD1 (5 bases). The CDR3 runs to 14 residues. Germline-derived CDR1 and CDR2 are MNHNY and SVGAGI (reference sequence). Trimming cost V 0 bases and J 7 bases, with 10 bases left between them. The CDR3 region has the DNA TGTGCCAGCAGTTACTCGGGCAGGGTGAATGAGCAGTTCTTC. Translation: CASSYSGRVNEQFF.

This rearrangement joins TRBV5-8 to TRBJ1-2, with D maybe TRBD1 (5 bases). CDR1 is SGHTS, CDR2 YDEGEE, per germline. CDR3 size: 14 residues. V was cut by 1 base and J by 4 bases, with 11 bases left in between. CDR3 coding DNA: TGTGCCAGCAGCTTGTTCAGGGTGGCCTATGGCTACACCTTC. This translates into CASSLFRVAYGYTF.

The J gene is TRBJ2-1, the V gene TRBV11-3; no clear D. Germline V CDR1 and CDR2: SGHNT, YENEEA. Trimming took off 1 base at V and 8 bases at J, with 12 bases between the two ends. This CDR3 region has 14 residues. CDR3 sequence: CASSLVRNGDEQFF. As DNA, the CDR3 is TGTGCCAGCAGCTTAGTCCGGAATGGGGATGAGCAGTTCTTC.

This clone was seen a handful of times. The chain carries TRBV10-2 and TRBJ1-5, with D possibly matching TRBD1 (5 bases). Trimming removed 2 bases at V and 3 bases at J, with 11 bases between. CDR3 length: 15 residues. The V gene's germline CDR1 is WSHSY and CDR2 SAAADI. The CDR3 DNA is TGCGCCAGCAGTGAGGGGGGAGGGTACAATCAGCCCCAGCATTTT. Encoded protein: CASSEGGGYNQPQHF.

The CDR3 DNA is TGTGCCAGCAGCCGACTAGCGGTAGGCGATACGCAGTATTTT. Protein sequence: CASSRLAVGDTQYF. V gene TRBV14 combines with J gene TRBJ2-3; 9 nucleotides align to TRBD2. CDR1 and CDR2 from the germline V gene are SGHDN and FVKESK. Trimming cost V 4 bases and J 6 bases; bases outside gene matches: 5. The CDR3 loop spans 14 amino acids.

This clone is a singleton in its sample. The chain couples TRBV7-9 to TRBJ2-2; D gene ambiguous. Germline lookup yields CDR1 SEHNR and CDR2 FQNEAQ (reference sequence). The CDR3 runs to 15 residues. V shed 6 bases and J shed 4 bases, with 15 bases lying between them. CDR3 nucleotides: TGTGCCAGCAGGAGGTACGGGCAGACCACCGGGGAGCTGTTTTTT. Its translation is CASRRYGQTTGELFF.

V and J are TRBV11-2 and TRBJ2-7; possible D gene TRBD1, 5 bases. The CDR3 loop spans 16 amino acids. From germline, CDR1 is SGHAT and CDR2 FQNNGV. V was cut by 6 bases and J by 2 bases, with 20 bases left in between. Written as DNA, the CDR3 is TGTGCCAGCAGTTCAGCTGGGGCAGCAGAGGCCTACGAGCAGTACTTC. Its protein is CASSSAGAAEAYEQYF.

V gene TRBV18 combines with J gene TRBJ2-3, with TRBD2 identical over 8 bases. Germline values: CDR1 KGHSH, CDR2 LQKENI. V dropped 3 bases and J dropped 4; count of bases not matched to a gene: 15. CDR3 length: 18 amino acids. As DNA, the CDR3 is TGTGCCAGCTCACCCCTGATTAGGGATAGCGGGGACGCAGATACGCAGTATTTT. It is translated as CASSPLIRDSGDADTQYF.

The J gene is TRBJ2-7, the V gene TRBV14, with unresolved D. Germline assignment: CDR1 SGHDN and CDR2 FVKESK. The length of the CDR3 is 11 residues. The V end was cut by 4 bases, the J end by 2 bases, with 3 bases between. This chain's CDR3 is CASSRAYEQYF. The CDR3 bases are TGTGCCAGCAGCCGTGCCTACGAGCAGTACTTC.

This chain uses TRBV7-6 with TRBJ2-3; TRBD2 aligns across 7 bases. CDR1 and CDR2 (germline): SGHVS, FNYEAQ. After removal of 1 base from V and 2 bases from J, the junction contained 3 bases not matched to a gene. The CDR3 consists of 15 residues. CDR3 region: CASSLGEGYTDTQYF. CDR3 in DNA: TGTGCCAGCAGCTTAGGGGAGGGGTACACAGATACGCAGTATTTT.

In this sample, this clone turned up a few times. V gene TRBV6-5 combines with J gene TRBJ1-4; the D is unclear. The germline V and J ends were trimmed by 2 bases and 5 bases, with 12 bases remaining between them. Germline-derived CDR1 and CDR2 are MNHEY and SVGAGI. The CDR3 length is 15 residues. The CDR3 protein is CASSYTTADNEKLFF. The DNA for the CDR3 is TGTGCCAGCAGTTACACTACAGCCGACAATGAAAAACTGTTTTTT.

The chain joins TRBV5-8 to TRBJ2-5; D is perhaps TRBD1 or TRBD2 (5 bases each). The CDR3 consists of 15 residues. The germline gives CDR1 SGHTS, CDR2 YDEGEE. The V end lost 6 bases, the J end lost 1 base, and 16 bases lay between the germline ends. CDR3 in amino acids: CASIQGDYPQETQYF. CDR3 bases: TGTGCCAGCATCCAGGGTGACTACCCCCAAGAGACCCAGTACTTC.

CDR3 nucleotide sequence: TGCAGCGGGATGCGGAGTACAGGGACGCAGTATTTT. Its translation: CSGMRSTGTQYF. The chain joins TRBV29-1 to TRBJ2-3; D might be TRBD1 (6 bases). The CDR3 is made up of 12 amino acids. Looked up from germline, CDR1 is SQVTM and CDR2 is ANQGSEA. The V and J ends lost 7 bases and 9 bases respectively, with 17 bases between them.

A few counts support this clone. V and J are TRBV29-1 and TRBJ1-2; 10 nucleotides line up with TRBD1. CDR1 is SQVTM and CDR2 is ANQGSEA in the germline V gene. The CDR3 runs 13 residues. Trimming took 5 bases from V and 4 from J; bases not matched to a gene: 4. This CDR3 reads CSVRQGATYGYTF. The CDR3 DNA is TGCAGCGTTCGACAGGGGGCAACCTATGGCTACACCTTC.